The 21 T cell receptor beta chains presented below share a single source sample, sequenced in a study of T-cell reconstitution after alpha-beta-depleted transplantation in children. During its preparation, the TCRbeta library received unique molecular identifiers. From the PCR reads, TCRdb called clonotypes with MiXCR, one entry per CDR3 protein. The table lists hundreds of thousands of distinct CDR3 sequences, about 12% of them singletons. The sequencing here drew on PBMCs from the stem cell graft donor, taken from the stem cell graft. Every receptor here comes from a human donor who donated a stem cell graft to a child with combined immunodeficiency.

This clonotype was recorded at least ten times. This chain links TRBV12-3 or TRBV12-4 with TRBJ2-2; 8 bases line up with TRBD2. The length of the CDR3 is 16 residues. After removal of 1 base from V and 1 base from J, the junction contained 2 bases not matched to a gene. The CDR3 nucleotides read TGTGCCAGCAGTTTAGGACTAGCGAAGAACACCGGGGAGCTGTTTTTT. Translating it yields CASSLGLAKNTGELFF.

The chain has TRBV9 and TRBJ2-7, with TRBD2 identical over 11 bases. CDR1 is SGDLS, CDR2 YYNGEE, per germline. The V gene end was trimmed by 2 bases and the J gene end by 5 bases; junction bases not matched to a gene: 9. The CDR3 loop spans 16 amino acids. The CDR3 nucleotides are TGTGCCAGCAGCGTCGTGATAGCGGGAGGGGTCCACGAGCAGTACTTC. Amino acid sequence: CASSVVIAGGVHEQYF.

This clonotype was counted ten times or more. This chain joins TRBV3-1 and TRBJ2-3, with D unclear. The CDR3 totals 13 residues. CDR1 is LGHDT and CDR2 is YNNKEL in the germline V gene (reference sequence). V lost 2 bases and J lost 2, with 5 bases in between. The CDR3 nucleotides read TGTGCCAGCAGCCAATCAATCACAGATACGCAGTATTTT. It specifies CASSQSITDTQYF.

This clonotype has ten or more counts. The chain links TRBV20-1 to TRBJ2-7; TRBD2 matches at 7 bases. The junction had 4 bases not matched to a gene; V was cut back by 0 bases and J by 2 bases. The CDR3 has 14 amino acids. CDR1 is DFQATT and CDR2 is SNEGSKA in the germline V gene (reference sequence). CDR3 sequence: CSAREGGDAYEQYF. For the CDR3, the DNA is TGCAGTGCTAGAGAGGGGGGGGACGCCTACGAGCAGTACTTC.

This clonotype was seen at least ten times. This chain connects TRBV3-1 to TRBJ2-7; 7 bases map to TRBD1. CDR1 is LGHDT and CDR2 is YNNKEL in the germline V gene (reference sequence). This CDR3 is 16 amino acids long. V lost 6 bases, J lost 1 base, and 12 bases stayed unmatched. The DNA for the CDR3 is TGTGCCAGCAGTCTTCATACCGGGACAGCTTCCTACGAGCAGTACTTC. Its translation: CASSLHTGTASYEQYF.

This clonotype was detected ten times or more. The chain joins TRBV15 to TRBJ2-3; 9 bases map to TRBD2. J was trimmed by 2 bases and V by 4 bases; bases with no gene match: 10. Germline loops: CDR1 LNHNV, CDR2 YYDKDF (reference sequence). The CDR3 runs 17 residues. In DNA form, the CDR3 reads TGTGCCACCAGCACCGATCATAGCGGGAGAAACACAGATACGCAGTATTTT. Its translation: CATSTDHSGRNTDTQYF.

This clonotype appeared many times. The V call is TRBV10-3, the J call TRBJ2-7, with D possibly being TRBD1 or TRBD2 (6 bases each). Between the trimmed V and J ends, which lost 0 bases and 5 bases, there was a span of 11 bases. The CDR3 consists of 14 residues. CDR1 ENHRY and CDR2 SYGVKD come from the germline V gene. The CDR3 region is CAISESTRGDEQYF. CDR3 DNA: TGTGCCATCAGTGAGTCCACTAGGGGGGACGAGCAGTACTTC.

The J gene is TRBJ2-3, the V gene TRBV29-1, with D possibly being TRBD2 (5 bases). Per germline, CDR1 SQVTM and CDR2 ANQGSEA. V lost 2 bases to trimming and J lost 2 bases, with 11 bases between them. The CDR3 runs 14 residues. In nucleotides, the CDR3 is TGCAGCGTTGAAAGGCAGGACTTCACAGATACGCAGTATTTT. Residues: CSVERQDFTDTQYF.

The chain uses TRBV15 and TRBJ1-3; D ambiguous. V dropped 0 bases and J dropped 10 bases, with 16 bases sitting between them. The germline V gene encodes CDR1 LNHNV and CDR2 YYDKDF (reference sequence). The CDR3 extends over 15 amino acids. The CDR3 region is CATSRDVGPLGTIYF. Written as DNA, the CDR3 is TGTGCCACCAGCAGAGATGTGGGCCCACTCGGGACCATATATTTT.

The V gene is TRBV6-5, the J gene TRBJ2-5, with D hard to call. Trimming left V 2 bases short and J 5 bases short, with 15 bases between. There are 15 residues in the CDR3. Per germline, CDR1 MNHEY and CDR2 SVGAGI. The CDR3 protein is CASSYDWSERETQYF. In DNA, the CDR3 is TGTGCCAGCAGTTACGATTGGTCTGAGAGGGAGACCCAGTACTTC.

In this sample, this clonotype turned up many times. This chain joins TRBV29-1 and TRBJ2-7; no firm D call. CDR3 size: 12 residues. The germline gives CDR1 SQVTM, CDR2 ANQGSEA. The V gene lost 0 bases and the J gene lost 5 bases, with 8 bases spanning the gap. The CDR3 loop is CSVEDRPNEQYF. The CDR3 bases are TGCAGCGTTGAAGATAGGCCAAACGAGCAGTACTTC.

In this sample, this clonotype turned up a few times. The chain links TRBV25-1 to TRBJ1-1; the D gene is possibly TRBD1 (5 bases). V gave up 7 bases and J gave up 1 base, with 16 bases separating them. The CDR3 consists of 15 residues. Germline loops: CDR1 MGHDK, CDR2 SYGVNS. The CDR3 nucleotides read TGTGCCAGCACATCCAGAACTACAGGGAACACTGAAGCTTTCTTT. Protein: CASTSRTTGNTEAFF.

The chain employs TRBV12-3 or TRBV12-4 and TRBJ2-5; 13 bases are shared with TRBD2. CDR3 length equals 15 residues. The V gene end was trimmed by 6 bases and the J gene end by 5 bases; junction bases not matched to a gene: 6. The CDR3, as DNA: TGTGCCAGCAGAACTAGCGGGGGGGCCCCGGAGACCCAGTACTTC. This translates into CASRTSGGAPETQYF.

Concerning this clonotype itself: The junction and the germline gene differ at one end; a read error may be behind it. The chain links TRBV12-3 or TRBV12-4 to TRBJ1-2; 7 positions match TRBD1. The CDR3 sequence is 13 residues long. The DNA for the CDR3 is TGTGCCAGCAGCTTAGGGACAGCCCATGGCTACACCTTC. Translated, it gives CASSLGTAHGYTF.

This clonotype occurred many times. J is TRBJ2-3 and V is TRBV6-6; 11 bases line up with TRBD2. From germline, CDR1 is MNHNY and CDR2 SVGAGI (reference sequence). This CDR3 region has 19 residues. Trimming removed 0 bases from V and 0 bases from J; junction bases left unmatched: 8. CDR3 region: CASSYSWLAGGGSTDTQYF. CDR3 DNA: TGTGCCAGCAGTTACTCTTGGCTAGCGGGAGGAGGGAGCACAGATACGCAGTATTTT.

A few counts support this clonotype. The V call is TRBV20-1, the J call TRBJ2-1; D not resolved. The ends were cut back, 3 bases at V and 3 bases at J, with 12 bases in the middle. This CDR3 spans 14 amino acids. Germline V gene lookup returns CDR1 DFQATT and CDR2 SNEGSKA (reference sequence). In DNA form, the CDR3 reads TGCAGTGCTAGTCCGGCCGGCGACTACAATGAGCAGTTCTTC. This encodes CSASPAGDYNEQFF.

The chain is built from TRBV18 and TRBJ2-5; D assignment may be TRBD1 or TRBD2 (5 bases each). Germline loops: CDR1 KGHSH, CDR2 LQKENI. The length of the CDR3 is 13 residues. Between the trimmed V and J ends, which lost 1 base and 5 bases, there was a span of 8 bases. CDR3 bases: TGTGCCAGCTCACCACAACGGGACGAGACCCAGTACTTC. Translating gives CASSPQRDETQYF.

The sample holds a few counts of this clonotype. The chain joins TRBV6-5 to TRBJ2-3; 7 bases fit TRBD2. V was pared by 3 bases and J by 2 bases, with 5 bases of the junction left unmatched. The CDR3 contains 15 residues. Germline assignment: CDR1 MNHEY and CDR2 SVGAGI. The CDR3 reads CASSYRGGITDTQYF. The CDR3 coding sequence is TGTGCCAGCAGTTATCGCGGGGGAATCACAGATACGCAGTATTTT.

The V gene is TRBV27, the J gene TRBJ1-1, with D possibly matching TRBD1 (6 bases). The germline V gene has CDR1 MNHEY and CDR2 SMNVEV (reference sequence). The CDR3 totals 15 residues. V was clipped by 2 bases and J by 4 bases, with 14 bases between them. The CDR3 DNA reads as TGTGCCAGCAGTTTAGAGGGGGGGTATAGCACTGAAGCTTTCTTT. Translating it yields CASSLEGGYSTEAFF.

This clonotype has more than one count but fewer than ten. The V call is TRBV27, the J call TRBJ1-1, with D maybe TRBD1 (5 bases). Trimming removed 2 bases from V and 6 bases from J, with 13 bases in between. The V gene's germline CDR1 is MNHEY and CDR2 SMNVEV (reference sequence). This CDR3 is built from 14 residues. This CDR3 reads CASSLVSGAAEAFF. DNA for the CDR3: TGTGCCAGCAGTTTAGTATCCGGGGCCGCTGAAGCTTTCTTT.

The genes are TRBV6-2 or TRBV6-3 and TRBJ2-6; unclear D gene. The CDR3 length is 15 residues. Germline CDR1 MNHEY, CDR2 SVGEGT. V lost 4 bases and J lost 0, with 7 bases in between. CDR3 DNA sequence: TGTGCCAGCAGTTTCAAATCCTCTGGGGCCAACGTCCTGACTTTC. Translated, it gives CASSFKSSGANVLTF.